Listed here are 19 T cell receptor beta chains from one sample, sequenced in a study of Graves' ophthalmopathy and Graves' hyperthyroidism. The authors amplified TCR beta CDR3 regions, and they did so from RNA transcripts for repertoire sequencing. First-round RT-PCR used HTBI primers; second-round multiplex PCR followed. Via MiXCR, TCRdb re-called the multiplex PCR reads, giving one row per CDR3 protein. The table includes about 400,000 distinct CDR3 sequences, 15% to 20% detected once. The sequencing sample was made of peripheral blood. Source of these receptors: a woman younger than 35 with Graves' ophthalmopathy.

This clonotype was seen many times. The chain is built from TRBV11-2 and TRBJ1-5; 7 bases line up with TRBD1. Germline CDR1 is SGHAT and CDR2 is FQNNGV. The CDR3 length is 16 residues. After removal of 6 bases from V and 1 base from J, the junction contained 9 bases not matched to a gene. The CDR3 sequence: CASRQSGTVSNQPQHF. The CDR3 region has the DNA TGTGCCAGCAGACAGTCCGGGACAGTGAGCAATCAGCCCCAGCATTTT.

This clonotype was counted many times. V and J are TRBV19 and TRBJ1-5; unclear D gene. Germline CDR1 is LNHDA and CDR2 is SQIVND (reference sequence). The germline V and J ends were trimmed by 0 bases and 5 bases, with 5 bases remaining between them. The CDR3 extends over 13 amino acids. The DNA for the CDR3 is TGTGCCAGTAGTATAGAAGGATATCAGCCCCAGCATTTT. This sequence encodes CASSIEGYQPQHF.

This clonotype occurred many times. V usage is TRBV7-2 and J usage is TRBJ1-2, with TRBD1 identical over 8 bases. CDR3 size: 15 residues. V lost 5 bases, J lost 3 bases, and 8 bases stayed unmatched. Looked up from germline, CDR1 is SGHTA and CDR2 is FQGNSA. This CDR3 reads CASSMQGAPYYGYTF. CDR3 DNA: TGTGCCAGCAGCATGCAGGGGGCGCCTTACTATGGCTACACCTTC.

This clonotype was found a few times. CDR3 amino acids: CASSYSRQGAYGETQYF. The CDR3 coding sequence is TGTGCCAGCAGTTACTCAAGACAGGGGGCGTATGGAGAGACCCAGTACTTC. V usage is TRBV6-5 and J usage is TRBJ2-5; the match to TRBD1 covers 10 bases. Germline CDR1 and CDR2: MNHEY and SVGAGI. This CDR3 comprises 17 residues. With 0 bases clipped from V and 4 bases from J, the junction kept 8 bases outside the gene matches.

This clonotype was counted ten times or more. The V gene is TRBV4-1, the J gene TRBJ1-1; D is perhaps TRBD1 (6 bases). Trimming left V 2 bases short and J 5 bases short, with 15 bases between. The CDR3 extends over 15 amino acids. Germline CDR1 and CDR2: MGHRA and YSYEKL. The CDR3 sequence: CASSQPISQGTEAFF. In DNA form, the CDR3 reads TGCGCCAGCAGCCAACCCATTTCCCAGGGGACTGAAGCTTTCTTT.

V and J are TRBV7-2 and TRBJ2-7, with a weak D call TRBD2 (5 bases). Germline V gene sequence: CDR1 SGHTA, CDR2 FQGNSA. Trimming left V 8 bases short and J 9 bases short, with 26 bases between. This CDR3 has 15 residues. CDR3 in DNA: TGTGCCAGCCGCCAGCCGTGGACTCTCCTTCCCGGGCAGTACTTC. It yields the protein CASRQPWTLLPGQYF.

This clonotype was counted many times. This chain joins TRBV28 and TRBJ1-6, with D unclear. This CDR3 is 18 amino acids long. The germline gives CDR1 MDHEN, CDR2 SYDVKM. V lost 3 bases and J 2 bases, leaving 17 bases between the germline ends. The CDR3 here is CASSLITLGNPYNSPLHF. In DNA form, the CDR3 reads TGTGCCAGCAGTTTGATTACCTTGGGGAACCCCTATAATTCACCCCTCCACTTT.

This clonotype was found many times. The CDR3 is CASSGDSPYEQYF. CDR3 nucleotide sequence: TGTGCCAGCAGTGGGGACAGCCCCTACGAGCAGTACTTC. The J gene is TRBJ2-7, the V gene TRBV6-1; TRBD1 matches at 7 bases. The CDR3 length is 13 residues. Germline CDR1 is MNHNS and CDR2 is SASEGT. V shed 4 bases and J 2 bases; nucleotides not matched to a gene: 2.

Many counts were recorded for this clonotype. The gene calls are TRBV15 and TRBJ2-7, with TRBD2 identical over 14 bases. V shed 0 bases, J shed 2 bases, and the junction held 12 bases outside the gene matches. CDR1 and CDR2 from the germline V gene are LNHNV and YYDKDF (reference sequence). The CDR3 length is 20 residues. For the CDR3, the DNA is TGTGCCACCAGCAGAGATCTCACCGGACTAGCGGGAGGCTTCACCTACGAGCAGTACTTC. Its translation: CATSRDLTGLAGGFTYEQYF.

The CDR3 loop reads CASSQVAFRAEHSYEQYF. In DNA form, the CDR3 reads TGTGCCAGCAGCCAAGTAGCGTTTCGAGCGGAACATTCCTACGAGCAGTACTTC. The chain is built from TRBV3-1 and TRBJ2-7; tentative D call: TRBD2 (5 bases). The CDR3 has 18 residues. The ends were cut back, 1 base at V and 1 base at J, with 20 bases in the middle. CDR1 is LGHDT, CDR2 YNNKEL, per germline (reference sequence).

In its sample, this clonotype was seen many times. The rearrangement joins TRBV6-1 to TRBJ1-3; D remains unclear. Germline lookup yields CDR1 MNHNS and CDR2 SASEGT. V lost 10 bases to trimming and J lost 2 bases, with 12 bases between them. The CDR3 contains 13 residues. For the CDR3, the DNA is TGTGCCACGGCCGAGATTGCTGGAAACACCATATATTTT. Amino acids: CATAEIAGNTIYF.

Remarks on this clonotype: One base away lies a much larger clone, so this may be a sequencing read error. For the CDR3, the DNA is TGTGCCTGGAGACTCGACAAGGAGGGTGAAGCTTTCTTT. The encoded protein is CAWRLDKEGEAFF. This sequence joins TRBV30 and TRBJ1-1; D is ambiguous. Trimming stripped 3 bases from V and 7 bases from J, with 15 bases between. Germline V CDR1 and CDR2: GTSNPN, SVGIG (reference sequence). The CDR3 length is 13 residues.

There are many counts of this clonotype. V and J are TRBV11-2 and TRBJ2-4, with D perhaps TRBD2 (7 bases). The CDR3 has 11 amino acids. Germline CDR1 is SGHAT and CDR2 is FQNNGV. The V end lost 5 bases, the J end lost 15 bases, and 14 bases lay between the germline ends. The CDR3 spells CASSRGGKRYF. CDR3 nucleotide sequence: TGTGCCAGCAGCCGCGGGGGCAAGAGGTACTTC. The whole variable domain, filled in from reference TRBV11-2 and TRBJ2-4, reads EAGVAQSPRYKIIEKRQSVAFWCNPISGHATLYWYQQILGQGPKLLIQFQNNGVVDDSQLPKDRFSAERLKGVDSTLKIQPAKLEDSAVYLCASSRGGKRYFGAGTRLSVL.

The rearrangement links TRBV7-2 to TRBJ2-7; D call uncertain. The CDR3 length is 11 residues. Germline V gives CDR1 SGHTA, CDR2 FQGNSA. Trimming removed 5 bases at V and 6 bases at J, with 8 bases between. As DNA, the CDR3 is TGTGCCAGCAGCGTAGGCCCCGAGCAGTACTTC. It translates to CASSVGPEQYF.

This clonotype was recorded many times. The junction shows a germline mismatch at one end, possibly a read error. The chain has TRBV9 and TRBJ2-2, with D maybe TRBD1 (5 bases). This CDR3 has 14 residues. In germline, CDR1 is SGDLS, CDR2 YYNGEE. CDR3 residues: CASSARQNSGELFF. CDR3 DNA sequence: TGTGCCAGCAGCGCCCGACAGAACTCCGGGGAGCTGTTTTTT.

This clonotype appeared many times. The chain employs TRBV20-1 and TRBJ2-5; 10 nucleotides agree with TRBD2. Germline CDR1 reads DFQATT; CDR2 reads SNEGSKA (reference sequence). The ends lost 1 base at V and 4 bases at J; junction bases unmatched: 12. This CDR3 is 17 amino acids long. The CDR3 bases are TGCAGTGCTAGAGGGGCACCTAGCGGGAGTTCCCCAGAGACCCAGTACTTC. It yields the protein CSARGAPSGSSPETQYF.

This clonotype showed up many times. The chain combines TRBV11-1 with TRBJ2-5; D gene ambiguous. Germline lookup yields CDR1 SGHAT and CDR2 FQDESV (reference sequence). The CDR3 sequence is 12 residues long. The V end was cut by 1 base, the J end by 7 bases, with 7 bases between. The CDR3 DNA sequence: TGTGCCAGCAGCTTAGAGGAAGGGACCCAGTACTTC. It is translated as CASSLEEGTQYF.

The J gene is TRBJ1-1, the V gene TRBV12-3 or TRBV12-4; D perhaps matches TRBD1 (6 bases). The germline V and J ends were trimmed by 10 bases and 0 bases, with 12 bases remaining between them. This CDR3 has 13 amino acids. CDR3 protein: CATTGSMNTEAFF. The CDR3 DNA reads TGTGCCACCACAGGGAGCATGAACACTGAAGCTTTCTTT.

In its sample, this clonotype was seen many times. This chain links TRBV6-2 or TRBV6-3 with TRBJ1-1; 8 bases are shared with TRBD1. There are 17 residues in the CDR3. CDR1 and CDR2 from the germline V gene are MNHEY and SVGEGT. J was trimmed by 4 bases and V by 0 bases; bases with no gene match: 10. CDR3 region: CASSYSRPQGGGTEAFF. The CDR3 DNA follows: TGTGCCAGCAGTTACTCGCGCCCACAGGGGGGGGGCACTGAAGCTTTCTTT.